This TCR beta chain is from a study of blood T cell repertoires in COVID-19. For the study at large: The study counted Cohort 3 donors as recovered given two negative PCRs, clearance, or symptom resolution. Specimens from acute and convalescent COVID-19 originated in the United States, Italy and Spain.

The study drew participants aged about 18 to 89 years from fewer than 30 US areas. Researchers sorted participants into cohorts using their self-reported clinical history. TCRdb's table, derived via immunoSEQ multiplex PCR, lists solely in-frame clones and lacks some. The sample records a few hundred thousand clones, about 89% being singletons. The CDR3 sequence is 13 residues long. The germline V gene encodes CDR1 MRHNA and CDR2 SNTAGT. V lost 6 bases, J lost 8 bases, and 2 bases stayed unmatched. This TCR was recovered from a middle-aged man in a cohort exposed to, infected with or recovered from COVID-19 (not recorded which). The rearrangement uses TRBV6-4 and TRBJ2-1; TRBD1 agrees at 12 bases. Sequencing was done on a sample of PBMCs or T cells enriched from blood (not recorded which). The CDR3: CASSGTGGDEQFF. The CDR3 nucleotides read TGTGCCAGCAGCGGGACAGGGGGCGATGAGCAGTTCTTC.